The 12 T cell receptor beta chains reported below all come from one sample, sequenced in a study of blood T cell repertoires in COVID-19. Some clones are missing from TCRdb's copy, which holds only in-frame ones; the method was immunoSEQ multiplex PCR. This table has approximately 330,000 clones, just under 90% appearing once. Source material: PBMCs or T cells enriched from blood (not recorded which). These receptors all stem from a woman under 40 who had recovered from COVID-19.

The J gene is TRBJ2-2, the V gene TRBV27; D is ambiguous. V was cut by 6 bases and J by 1 base, with 12 bases left in between. The CDR3 sequence is 15 residues long. CDR1 and CDR2 from the germline V gene are MNHEY and SMNVEV (reference sequence). The CDR3 sequence: CASRSWRLNTGELFF. The CDR3 nucleotides read TGTGCCAGCAGAAGCTGGAGACTGAACACCGGGGAGCTGTTTTTT.

The V call is TRBV3-1 (or the pseudogene TRBV3-2), the J call TRBJ1-1; D is possibly TRBD1 (6 bases). V lost 0 bases and J lost 3, with 23 bases in between. CDR3 length: 19 amino acids. Germline values: CDR1 LGHDT, CDR2 YNNKEL (reference sequence). The CDR3 loop is CASSQDIYLGQGIDTEAFF. DNA of the CDR3: TGTGCCAGCAGCCAAGATATCTACCTGGGGCAGGGGATTGACACTGAAGCTTTCTTT.

The chain has TRBV15 and TRBJ1-4; D is ambiguous. Germline CDR1 and CDR2: LNHNV and YYDKDF (reference sequence). CDR3 length: 15 residues. Between the trimmed V and J ends, which lost 1 base and 0 bases, there was a span of 6 bases. The DNA for the CDR3 is TGTGCCACCAGCAGAGGAGGTGCAACTAATGAAAAACTGTTTTTT. Translated, it gives CATSRGGATNEKLFF.

This clone was seen once. The V call is TRBV6-5, the J call TRBJ2-1; TRBD2 might be the D (6 bases). Germline V gene sequence: CDR1 MNHEY, CDR2 SVGAGI. This CDR3 comprises 16 residues. The V end lost 0 bases, the J end lost 7 bases, and 16 bases lay between the germline ends. The CDR3 loop is CASSYSPEGPLNEQFF. The CDR3 nucleotides read TGTGCCAGCAGTTACTCGCCGGAGGGCCCCTTGAATGAGCAGTTCTTC.

The chain recombines TRBV28 with TRBJ2-5; maybe TRBD1 (6 bases). In germline, CDR1 is MDHEN, CDR2 SYDVKM. The CDR3 totals 15 residues. Between the trimmed V and J ends, which lost 4 bases and 3 bases, there was a span of 15 bases. CDR3 sequence reads: CASSSSRQAKETQYF. In DNA form, the CDR3 reads TGTGCCAGCAGTTCCAGCCGACAGGCCAAAGAGACCCAGTACTTC.

The rearrangement uses TRBV9 and TRBJ2-7, with D possibly TRBD2 on 5 matching bases. Germline V lookup: CDR1 SGDLS, CDR2 YYNGEE. The CDR3 sequence is 13 residues long. V was trimmed by 3 bases and J by 1 base, leaving 8 bases between them. CDR3 residues: CASSAGDSYEQYF. The DNA of the CDR3 is TGTGCCAGCAGCGCCGGGGATTCCTACGAGCAGTACTTC. Full variable domain (remainder filled in from reference TRBV9 and TRBJ2-7): DSGVTQTPKHLITATGQRVTLRCSPRSGDLSVYWYQQSLDQGLQFLIQYYNGEERAKGNILERFSAQQFPDLHSELNLSSLELGDSALYFCASSAGDSYEQYFGPGTRLTVT.

The V gene is TRBV28, the J gene TRBJ1-2; 9 bases fit TRBD1. The CDR3 is 14 residues long. Germline values: CDR1 MDHEN, CDR2 SYDVKM. V was clipped by 8 bases and J by 3 bases; unmatched bases: 7. The CDR3 here is CASRKWTGDYGYTF. The DNA of the CDR3 is TGTGCCAGCCGGAAATGGACAGGGGACTATGGCTACACCTTC.

As for this clone: At the DNA level, this CDR3 is encoded by other sequences in the same sample as well. The chain couples TRBV6-5 to TRBJ2-7, with a weak D call TRBD2 (6 bases). The CDR3 is 14 residues long. V was trimmed by 3 bases and J by 0 bases, leaving 9 bases between them. The V gene's germline CDR1 is MNHEY and CDR2 SVGAGI. Here the CDR3 reads CASSYGGTSYEQYF. DNA for the CDR3: TGTGCCAGCAGTTATGGAGGGACCTCCTACGAGCAGTACTTC.

The V call is TRBV7-2, the J call TRBJ1-2; no reliable D call. The CDR3 sequence is 14 residues long. Germline CDR1 reads SGHTA; CDR2 reads FQGNSA. Trimming removed 1 base at V and 8 bases at J, with 14 bases between. The DNA for the CDR3 is TGTGCCAGCAGCTTAGAGGCGGGGATGGCAGGCTACACCTTC. Its translation is CASSLEAGMAGYTF.

The CDR3 DNA is TGTGCCAGCTCACCCTATACATCGGGCACTGAAGCTTTCTTT. This translates into CASSPYTSGTEAFF. The genes are TRBV18 and TRBJ1-1; D remains ambiguous. The CDR3 contains 14 residues. Trimming took off 3 bases at V and 4 bases at J, with 12 bases between the two ends. Germline loops: CDR1 KGHSH, CDR2 LQKENI.

The chain couples TRBV11-2 to TRBJ1-1, with TRBD1 identical over 7 bases. V trimming: 3 bases; J trimming: 1 base; junction bases outside the gene matches: 2. The CDR3 extends over 14 amino acids. Germline V gene lookup returns CDR1 SGHAT and CDR2 FQNNGV. CDR3 sequence reads: CASSLWTGNTEAFF. CDR3 nucleotides: TGTGCCAGCAGCTTGTGGACAGGGAACACTGAAGCTTTCTTT.

The gene calls are TRBV5-1 and TRBJ2-3; weak D call: TRBD1 (5 bases). Trimming shortened V by 1 base and J by 5 bases, and 14 bases separated the two germline ends. Germline CDR1 is SGHRS and CDR2 is YFSETQ. The CDR3 contains 15 residues. CDR3 residues: CASSLPDSPLDTQYF. CDR3 in DNA: TGCGCCAGCAGCTTGCCAGACAGCCCCCTAGATACGCAGTATTTT.